The source of this T cell receptor (beta chain) is a study of blood T cell repertoires in COVID-19. Overall study: Sites across the United States, Italy and Spain contributed samples from acute and convalescent COVID-19.

Clones were read by immunoSEQ multiplex PCR, and TCRdb kept only the in-frame ones, dropping some. The sample contains under 250,000 clones, 70% to 90% of which appear only once. The germline V and J ends were trimmed by 0 bases and 3 bases, with 7 bases remaining between them. The CDR3 loop spans 13 amino acids. Per germline, CDR1 SGHRS and CDR2 YFSETQ. This TCR was recovered from a man aged 45-60 years with COVID-19, enrolled during active disease. The sequencing input was peripheral blood. The chain uses TRBV5-1 and TRBJ2-7; D not certain. DNA of the CDR3: TGCGCCAGCAGCTTGGACATTAACTACGAGCAGTACTTC. Amino acid sequence: CASSLDINYEQYF.